This passage covers 28 T cell receptor beta chains from one sample sequenced in a study of cytomegalovirus exposure and HLA in healthy donors. PCR was performed using 60 Vbeta and 13 Jbeta primers. Assay: immunoSEQ multiplex PCR; the TCRdb copy retains only in-frame clones and omits some. The sample holds around 94,000 clones, around 84% seen once. Material for sequencing was PBMCs. These receptors were collected from a man aged 18 to 35 in good health and CMV-seronegative.

V and J are TRBV7-2 and TRBJ2-7; 7 bases line up with TRBD1. The CDR3 has 14 amino acids. Germline V gene lookup returns CDR1 SGHTA and CDR2 FQGNSA. V lost 3 bases and J lost 2; bases outside the gene matches: 4. CDR3 sequence reads: CASSFGTAAYEQYF. The CDR3 coding sequence is TGTGCCAGCAGCTTCGGGACAGCAGCCTACGAGCAGTACTTC.

V is TRBV7-9 and J is TRBJ1-1; D might be TRBD1 (6 bases). This CDR3 spans 15 amino acids. Germline V gives CDR1 SEHNR, CDR2 FQNEAQ (reference sequence). V gave up 1 base and J gave up 2 bases, with 11 bases separating them. DNA of the CDR3: TGTGCCAGCAGCTTAGGGGGGCCCAAAAACACTGAAGCTTTCTTT. It yields the protein CASSLGGPKNTEAFF.

J is TRBJ2-7 and V is TRBV11-3; no clear D gene. Germline CDR1 and CDR2: SGHNT and YENEEA. Trimming shortened V by 5 bases and J by 5 bases, and 13 bases separated the two germline ends. The CDR3 covers 13 residues. The CDR3 nucleotides read TGTGCCAGCAGCAGATCTACCGCGGACGAGCAGTACTTC. Residues: CASSRSTADEQYF.

The CDR3 region is CASSWGGNTNYGYTF. As DNA, the CDR3 is TGTGCCAGCAGCTGGGGAGGGAATACTAACTATGGCTACACCTTC. V is TRBV11-2 and J is TRBJ1-2; D ambiguous. Germline CDR1 is SGHAT and CDR2 is FQNNGV. The CDR3 covers 15 residues. V lost 4 bases to trimming and J lost 0 bases, with 12 bases between them.

CDR3: CASSQYRDGYTF. The CDR3, as DNA: TGTGCCAGCAGCCAATACAGGGATGGCTACACCTTC. The chain carries TRBV16 and TRBJ1-2; perhaps TRBD1 as D (6 bases). Germline CDR1 is KGHSY and CDR2 is FQNENV. There are 12 residues in the CDR3. V was trimmed by 1 base and J by 6 bases, leaving 6 bases between them.

CDR3 coding DNA: TGTGCCAGCAGCCGACTAGCGGCCTCAGAGCAGTTCTTC. As protein: CASSRLAASEQFF. V gene TRBV14 combines with J gene TRBJ2-1; 9 bases are shared with TRBD2. J lost 10 bases, V lost 4 bases, and 5 bases had no gene match. CDR1 and CDR2 (germline): SGHDN, FVKESK. The CDR3 is 13 residues long.

The chain joins TRBV11-2 to TRBJ2-1; D possibly corresponds to TRBD1 (5 bases). Trimming removed 2 bases at V and 0 bases at J, with 20 bases between. Germline CDR1 SGHAT, CDR2 FQNNGV. The CDR3 length is 19 residues. DNA for the CDR3: TGTGCCAGCAGCTTACGGGTCTGGGGCTCCCTGGGCTCCTACAATGAGCAGTTCTTC. Its protein is CASSLRVWGSLGSYNEQFF.

The chain combines TRBV5-1 with TRBJ1-3, with D possibly being TRBD1 (5 bases). The CDR3 has 14 residues. The V and J ends lost 4 bases and 2 bases respectively, with 10 bases between them. The germline CDR1 and CDR2 sequences are SGHRS and YFSETQ. The CDR3 sequence: CASSNQGTGNTIYF. The CDR3 DNA reads as TGCGCCAGCAGCAACCAGGGTACTGGAAACACCATATATTTT.

The genes are TRBV27 and TRBJ2-2; TRBD2 aligns across 7 bases. Germline CDR1 MNHEY, CDR2 SMNVEV (reference sequence). CDR3 size: 17 residues. With V trimmed by 3 bases and J by 5 bases, 12 bases remained unmatched. DNA for the CDR3: TGTGCCAGCAGTTTGGGACTATCCACCAGTTTGACCGGGGAGCTGTTTTTT. Translating gives CASSLGLSTSLTGELFF.

The chain combines TRBV2 with TRBJ2-5; maybe TRBD2 (6 bases). CDR1 is SNHLY, CDR2 FYNNEI, per germline. V lost 6 bases, J lost 5 bases, and 13 bases lay in between. The CDR3 extends over 13 amino acids. The CDR3 DNA sequence: TGTGCCAGCAGCAGCCCCGCGGGGGAGACCCAGTACTTC. Translation: CASSSPAGETQYF.

This clone is a singleton in its sample. The chain is built from TRBV6-5 and TRBJ1-3, with 9 nucleotides matching TRBD1. Germline V gene sequence: CDR1 MNHEY, CDR2 SVGAGI. V dropped 7 bases and J dropped 4; count of bases not matched to a gene: 8. The CDR3 is made up of 15 amino acids. The CDR3 loop is CASTTTGGGGNTIYF. In DNA, the CDR3 is TGTGCCAGCACTACGACAGGGGGAGGCGGAAACACCATATATTTT.

The chain couples TRBV6-5 to TRBJ2-1; D unresolved. Between the trimmed V and J ends, which lost 2 bases and 13 bases, there was a span of 12 bases. The CDR3 covers 12 residues. CDR1 and CDR2 from the germline V gene are MNHEY and SVGAGI. The CDR3 loop is CASSYGSQSQFF. CDR3 DNA sequence: TGTGCCAGCAGTTACGGCTCTCAATCCCAGTTCTTC.

The chain employs TRBV5-6 and TRBJ1-3; TRBD1 agrees at 7 bases. The CDR3 runs 15 residues. Germline V lookup: CDR1 SGHDT, CDR2 YYEEEE. The V and J ends lost 6 bases and 0 bases, in that order; junction bases with no gene match: 6. CDR3 region: CASTLRQGSGNTIYF. CDR3 sequence (DNA): TGTGCCAGCACTCTACGACAGGGCTCTGGAAACACCATATATTTT. Full variable domain (outside the CDR3, taken from reference TRBV5-6 and TRBJ1-3): DAGVTQSPTHLIKTRGQQVTLRCSPKSGHDTVSWYQQALGQGPQFIFQYYEEEERQRGNFPDRFSGHQFPNYSSELNVNALLLGDSALYLCASTLRQGSGNTIYFGEGSWLTVV.

The rearrangement links TRBV6-5 to TRBJ2-1, with D possibly being TRBD1 (6 bases). V was pared by 5 bases and J by 7 bases, with 9 bases between. The CDR3 sequence is 12 residues long. CDR1 MNHEY and CDR2 SVGAGI come from the germline V gene. CDR3 residues: CASSQGQNEQFF. The CDR3 DNA reads TGTGCCAGCAGTCAGGGGCAGAATGAGCAGTTCTTC.

The V gene is TRBV6-5, the J gene TRBJ2-7; D remains unclear. The CDR3 totals 12 residues. The V end was cut by 5 bases, the J end by 3 bases, with 8 bases between. Germline assignment: CDR1 MNHEY and CDR2 SVGAGI. CDR3 region: CASSTRYYEQYF. CDR3 nucleotides: TGTGCCAGCAGTACGCGCTACTACGAGCAGTACTTC.

The count of this clone is one. The chain recombines TRBV7-9 with TRBJ1-6, with D possibly being TRBD1 (6 bases). V was trimmed by 5 bases and J by 6 bases, leaving 17 bases between them. This CDR3 has 16 amino acids. CDR1 is SEHNR and CDR2 is FQNEAQ in the germline V gene (reference sequence). CDR3 sequence reads: CASSARGGLGNSPLHF. The CDR3, as DNA: TGTGCCAGCAGCGCGAGGGGGGGTTTGGGTAATTCACCCCTCCACTTT.

The chain has TRBV15 and TRBJ1-1; D might be TRBD1 (5 bases). Germline V CDR1 and CDR2: LNHNV, YYDKDF (reference sequence). Trimming shortened V by 0 bases and J by 1 base, and 9 bases separated the two germline ends. The CDR3 loop spans 15 amino acids. The CDR3 is CATSRDRGANTEAFF. Here the CDR3 DNA reads TGTGCCACCAGCAGAGATAGGGGCGCGAACACTGAAGCTTTCTTT.

The chain is built from TRBV2 and TRBJ1-1, with 7 bases matching TRBD1. The CDR3 has 14 residues. The trim removed 6 bases at V and 6 bases at J, leaving 10 bases unmatched. Germline V gives CDR1 SNHLY, CDR2 FYNNEI. The CDR3 loop reads CASRGTAYSSEAFF. The CDR3 bases are TGTGCCAGCAGGGGGACAGCATATTCATCTGAAGCTTTCTTT.

This clone was seen just once. The chain carries TRBV30 and TRBJ1-2; 10 nucleotides align to TRBD1. J lost 2 bases, V lost 2 bases, and 14 bases had no gene match. Germline V gene data show CDR1 as GTSNPN and CDR2 as SVGIG (reference sequence). The CDR3 runs to 18 residues. The CDR3 reads CAWSPRGGQGRINYGYTF. In DNA form, the CDR3 reads TGTGCCTGGAGTCCACGAGGGGGACAGGGGCGTATAAACTATGGCTACACCTTC.

A word on this clone: Additional DNA sequences in this sample encode the identical CDR3. The V gene is TRBV19, the J gene TRBJ1-1, with D uncertain. The CDR3 contains 14 residues. Germline CDR1 is LNHDA and CDR2 is SQIVND (reference sequence). The ends were cut back, 4 bases at V and 3 bases at J, with 12 bases in the middle. CDR3 region: CASSTSGRYTEAFF. The CDR3 DNA follows: TGTGCCAGTAGTACCTCGGGGAGGTACACTGAAGCTTTCTTT.

This chain connects TRBV27 to TRBJ2-7; tentative D call: TRBD1 (5 bases). Germline V gene sequence: CDR1 MNHEY, CDR2 SMNVEV (reference sequence). The CDR3 is 13 amino acids. The V gene lost 2 bases and the J gene lost 1 base, with 6 bases spanning the gap. The chain's CDR3 is CASSLGQSYEQYF. In DNA form, the CDR3 reads TGTGCCAGCAGTTTAGGACAATCCTACGAGCAGTACTTC.

V gene TRBV5-1 combines with J gene TRBJ2-1; 7 bases are a match to TRBD2. Trimming removed 1 base from V and 3 bases from J; junction bases left unmatched: 7. The CDR3 is made up of 16 amino acids. Germline V gene sequence: CDR1 SGHRS, CDR2 YFSETQ. CDR3 bases: TGCGCCAGCAGCTTGATGGCAGCTAGCGGCTACAATGAGCAGTTCTTC. The encoded protein is CASSLMAASGYNEQFF. The entire variable domain, with the rest obtained from reference TRBV5-1 and TRBJ2-1, is as follows: KAGVTQTPRYLIKTRGQQVTLSCSPISGHRSVSWYQQTPGQGLQFLFEYFSETQRNKGNFPGRFSGRQFSNSRSEMNVSTLELGDSALYLCASSLMAASGYNEQFFGPGTRLTVL.

The chain has TRBV5-1 and TRBJ2-7, with 13 bases identical to TRBD2. J gave up 4 bases and V 2 bases, and 3 bases lay outside the gene matches. CDR1 is SGHRS and CDR2 is YFSETQ in the germline V gene. The CDR3 is made up of 15 amino acids. The CDR3 DNA follows: TGCGCCAGCAGCTTTGAGGGACTAGCGGGATACGAGCAGTACTTC. It specifies CASSFEGLAGYEQYF.

V usage is TRBV9 and J usage is TRBJ1-1, with TRBD1 identical over 7 bases. Germline lookup yields CDR1 SGDLS and CDR2 YYNGEE. The CDR3 is made up of 16 amino acids. The ends lost 0 bases at V and 1 base at J; junction bases unmatched: 6. CDR3 DNA sequence: TGTGCCAGCAGCGTAGGGGAAGGGGGCACGAACACTGAAGCTTTCTTT. Translation gives CASSVGEGGTNTEAFF.

This clone was seen just once. The chain employs TRBV19 and TRBJ1-1, with 9 bases fitting TRBD1. This CDR3 spans 13 amino acids. Germline V gene lookup returns CDR1 LNHDA and CDR2 SQIVND (reference sequence). V lost 8 bases, J lost 1 base, and 2 bases stayed unmatched. This chain's CDR3 is CASGQGPNTEAFF. CDR3 bases: TGTGCCAGTGGACAGGGGCCGAACACTGAAGCTTTCTTT.

The rearrangement links TRBV5-1 to TRBJ2-7, with D possibly matching TRBD2 (6 bases). Trimming removed 0 bases at V and 7 bases at J, with 11 bases between. The CDR3 loop spans 13 amino acids. Germline V gene lookup returns CDR1 SGHRS and CDR2 YFSETQ. CDR3: CASSLAQGGEQYF. The CDR3 nucleotides are TGCGCCAGCAGCTTGGCGCAGGGAGGAGAGCAGTACTTC.

The V gene is TRBV18, the J gene TRBJ1-1; maybe TRBD1 (6 bases). Germline lookup yields CDR1 KGHSH and CDR2 LQKENI. Trimming pared 5 bases from V and 1 base from J, leaving 11 bases between. The CDR3 extends over 14 amino acids. This CDR3 reads CASSSDRKNTEAFF. The CDR3 bases are TGTGCCAGCTCATCAGACAGGAAGAACACTGAAGCTTTCTTT.

This rearrangement joins TRBV18 to TRBJ1-2, with D perhaps TRBD1 (6 bases). This CDR3 spans 13 amino acids. V was clipped by 8 bases and J by 8 bases, with 18 bases between them. Germline V lookup: CDR1 KGHSH, CDR2 LQKENI. The CDR3 region is CASRGGGTHGYTF. DNA for the CDR3: TGTGCCAGCCGAGGGGGGGGCACGCACGGCTACACCTTC.